Listed below are T cell receptor beta chains from one sample, sequenced in a study of cytomegalovirus exposure and HLA in healthy donors. This table comes from immunoSEQ multiplex PCR, and its TCRdb copy is limited to in-frame clones, with some not included. The sample yields approximately 150,000 clones, 65% to 80% seen once. The specimen sequenced was PBMCs. All receptors come from a man younger than 35 in good health and CMV-seropositive. Each CDR3 is given with its conserved first and last residue. The D gene is left open where the match is weak. Some rows mark clone size as missing; the rest say once, few, many or name a class of expanded clone.

abundance,d_gene,v_gene,j_gene,CDR3aa,CDR3nt
-,TRBD1,TRBV30,TRBJ2-2,CACRTGHTGELFF,TGTGCCTGTAGGACAGGGCACACCGGGGAGCTGTTTTTT
-,-,TRBV9,TRBJ2-3,CASSSDGTSIADTQYF,TGTGCCAGCAGCTCCGACGGGACTTCCATAGCAGATACGCAGTATTTT
-,-,TRBV6-5,TRBJ1-6,CASSYSNPGSPLHF,TGTGCCAGCAGTTACTCGAACCCAGGGTCACCCCTCCACTTT
-,TRBD2,TRBV9,TRBJ2-5,CASSVERDRGETQYF,TGTGCCAGCAGCGTAGAGCGGGACCGGGGGGAGACCCAGTACTTC
once,TRBD2,TRBV27,TRBJ2-5,CASSQTSGETQYF,TGTGCCAGCAGTCAGACTAGCGGAGAGACCCAGTACTTC
-,TRBD2,TRBV10-2,TRBJ2-2,CASSGTGGLFAGELFF,TGCGCCAGCAGTGGGACGGGGGGGTTATTCGCCGGGGAGCTGTTTTTT
many,TRBD1,TRBV5-1,TRBJ2-1,CASSPQPGQGFNEQFF,TGCGCCAGCAGCCCGCAACCGGGACAGGGGTTTAATGAGCAGTTCTTC
-,TRBD2,TRBV11-3,TRBJ2-3,CASSLPWATSGRTDTQYF,TGTGCCAGCAGCTTACCTTGGGCAACTAGCGGGAGGACAGATACGCAGTATTTT
-,TRBD1,TRBV5-4,TRBJ1-2,CASSSRQQGSYGYTF,TGTGCCAGCAGCTCCCGGCAACAGGGGAGCTATGGCTACACCTTC
-,-,TRBV13,TRBJ1-2,CASSFQGSNYGYTF,TGTGCCAGCAGCTTTCAGGGTTCTAACTATGGCTACACCTTC
-,-,TRBV5-4,TRBJ1-4,CASSSEVGSEKLFF,TGTGCCAGCAGCTCCGAGGTTGGAAGTGAAAAACTGTTTTTT
-,-,TRBV21-1,TRBJ1-2,CASNGTDYHYGYTF,TGTGCCAGCAATGGGACAGACTACCACTATGGCTACACCTTC
few,-,TRBV27,TRBJ2-3,CASSIQEADTQYF,TGTGCCAGCAGCATCCAGGAGGCAGATACGCAGTATTTT
once,TRBD2,TRBV9,TRBJ2-1,CASSEGLVDEQFF,TGTGCCAGCAGCGAAGGACTAGTCGATGAGCAGTTCTTC
-,-,TRBV5-1,TRBJ1-1,CASRLTVNTEAFF,TGCGCCAGCCGACTGACAGTGAACACTGAAGCTTTCTTT
-,-,TRBV28,TRBJ1-5,CASSPLGRGNQPQHF,TGTGCCAGCAGCCCGCTGGGGAGAGGCAATCAGCCCCAGCATTTT
-,TRBD2,TRBV19,TRBJ2-4,CASSRFLGLAGNIQYF,TGTGCCAGTAGTAGGTTTCTAGGCCTAGCGGGGAACATTCAGTACTTC
few,-,TRBV25-1,TRBJ2-2,CASSETRDTGELFF,TGTGCCAGCAGTGAGACCAGGGACACCGGGGAGCTGTTTTTT
once,-,TRBV5-1,TRBJ2-5,CASNFDRYQETQYF,TGCGCCAGCAATTTCGACAGGTACCAAGAGACCCAGTACTTC
few,TRBD2,TRBV6-4,TRBJ2-3,CASRWTSGGTSTDTQYF,TGTGCCAGCAGATGGACTAGCGGGGGAACTAGCACAGATACGCAGTATTTT
-,TRBD1,TRBV27,TRBJ1-1,CASSSPGQGGMNTEAFF,TGTGCCAGCAGTTCCCCGGGACAGGGAGGCATGAACACTGAAGCTTTCTTT
-,TRBD1,TRBV19,TRBJ1-1,CASSAGTGGTEAFF,TGTGCCAGTAGTGCGGGGACAGGGGGCACTGAAGCTTTCTTT
few,-,TRBV11-2,TRBJ2-3,CASSLDGAGTDTQYF,TGTGCCAGCAGCTTAGATGGGGCTGGCACAGATACGCAGTATTTT
-,TRBD1,TRBV5-1,TRBJ2-3,CASSAGTGGSTDTQYF,TGCGCCAGCAGCGCGGGCACAGGGGGCAGCACAGATACGCAGTATTTT
-,TRBD2,TRBV19,TRBJ2-1,CASSSGRILEQFF,TGTGCCAGTAGTAGCGGGAGGATATTAGAGCAGTTCTTC
once,TRBD2,TRBV7-6,TRBJ2-1,CASSLGVAGGSSYNEQFF,TGTGCCAGCAGCTTAGGGGTAGCGGGAGGGAGCTCCTACAATGAGCAGTTCTTC
-,-,TRBV5-1,TRBJ1-2,CASSLVQGLNYGYTF,TGCGCCAGCAGCTTGGTCCAGGGGCTCAACTATGGCTACACCTTC
-,TRBD2,TRBV29-1,TRBJ2-1,CSVEALGEAGVTYNEQFF,TGCAGCGTTGAAGCACTAGGGGAAGCGGGAGTCACCTACAATGAGCAGTTCTTC
once,TRBD1,TRBV5-1,TRBJ1-1,CASSFQRQGSGPEAFF,TGCGCCAGCAGCTTCCAACGACAGGGGTCGGGCCCTGAAGCTTTCTTT
-,-,TRBV6-5,TRBJ2-1,CASGQGNNEQFF,TGTGCCAGCGGCCAGGGGAACAATGAGCAGTTCTTC
-,TRBD1,TRBV7-9,TRBJ1-1,CASSLAYTGDTEAFF,TGTGCCAGCAGCTTAGCCTATACAGGGGACACTGAAGCTTTCTTT
-,TRBD1,TRBV5-8,TRBJ1-5,CASTRRGRNQPQHF,TGTGCCAGCACTCGCAGGGGGCGAAATCAGCCCCAGCATTTT
-,-,TRBV14,TRBJ2-1,CASSPGSPRQFF,TGTGCCAGCAGTCCGGGAAGCCCGCGGCAGTTCTTC
-,TRBD1,TRBV27,TRBJ2-1,CANNLGQVSYNEQFF,TGTGCCAACAACCTCGGACAGGTCTCCTACAATGAGCAGTTCTTC